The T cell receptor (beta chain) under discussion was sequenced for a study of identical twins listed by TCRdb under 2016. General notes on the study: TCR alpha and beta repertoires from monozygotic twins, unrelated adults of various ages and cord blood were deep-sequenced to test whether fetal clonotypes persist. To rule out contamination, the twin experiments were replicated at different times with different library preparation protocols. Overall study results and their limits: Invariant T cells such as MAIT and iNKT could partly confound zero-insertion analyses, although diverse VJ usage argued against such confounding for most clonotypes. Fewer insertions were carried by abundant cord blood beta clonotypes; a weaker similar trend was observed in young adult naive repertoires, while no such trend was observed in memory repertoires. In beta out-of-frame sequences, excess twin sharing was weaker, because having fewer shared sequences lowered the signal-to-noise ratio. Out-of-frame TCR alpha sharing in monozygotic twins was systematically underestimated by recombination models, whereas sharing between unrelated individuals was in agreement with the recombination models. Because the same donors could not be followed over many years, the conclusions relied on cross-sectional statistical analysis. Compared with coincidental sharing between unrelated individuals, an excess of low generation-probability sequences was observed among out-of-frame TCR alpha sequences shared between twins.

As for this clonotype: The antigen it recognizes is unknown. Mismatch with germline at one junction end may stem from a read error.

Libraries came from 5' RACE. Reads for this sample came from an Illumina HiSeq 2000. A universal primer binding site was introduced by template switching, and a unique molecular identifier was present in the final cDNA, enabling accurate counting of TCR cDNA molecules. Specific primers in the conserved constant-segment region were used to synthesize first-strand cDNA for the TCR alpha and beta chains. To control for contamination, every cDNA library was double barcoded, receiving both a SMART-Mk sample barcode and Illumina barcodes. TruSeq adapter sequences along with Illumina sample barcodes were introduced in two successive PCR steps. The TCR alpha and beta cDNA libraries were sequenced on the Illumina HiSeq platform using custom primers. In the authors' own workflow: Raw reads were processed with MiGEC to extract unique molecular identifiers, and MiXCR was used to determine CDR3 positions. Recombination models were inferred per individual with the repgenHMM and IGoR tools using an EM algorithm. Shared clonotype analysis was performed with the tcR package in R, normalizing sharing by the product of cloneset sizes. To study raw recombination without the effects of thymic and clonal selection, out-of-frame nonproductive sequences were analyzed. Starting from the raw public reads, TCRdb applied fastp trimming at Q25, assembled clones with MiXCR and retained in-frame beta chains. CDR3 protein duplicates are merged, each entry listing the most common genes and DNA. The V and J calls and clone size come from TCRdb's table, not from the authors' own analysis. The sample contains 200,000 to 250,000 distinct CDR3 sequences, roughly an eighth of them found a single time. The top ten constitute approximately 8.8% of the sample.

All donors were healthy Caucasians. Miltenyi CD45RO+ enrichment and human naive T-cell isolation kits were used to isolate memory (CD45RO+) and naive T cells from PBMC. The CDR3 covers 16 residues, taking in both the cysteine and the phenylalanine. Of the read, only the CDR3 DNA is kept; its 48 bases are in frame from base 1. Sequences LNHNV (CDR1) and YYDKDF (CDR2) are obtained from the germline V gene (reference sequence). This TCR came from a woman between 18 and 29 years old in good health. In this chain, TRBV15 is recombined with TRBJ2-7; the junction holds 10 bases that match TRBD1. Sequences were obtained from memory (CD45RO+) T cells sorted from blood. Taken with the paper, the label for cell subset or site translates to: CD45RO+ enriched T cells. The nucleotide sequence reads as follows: TGTGCCACCAGCCGAGACCTCCGGGACAGGGGATACGAGCAGTACTTC. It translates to CATSRDLRDRGYEQYF.